This T cell receptor beta chain was identified in a study of shared clonotypes between healthy human individuals (dated by TCRdb to 2019 to 2021). In terms of the full investigation: A couple of women and three men aged 18 to 49 years were included in the cohort. Per donor, three plates each were used for CD4 naive and CD4 memory, two for CD8 naive, and one for CD8 memory. Leukapheresis yielded between about 0.8 and 9.5 billion PBMCs per donor. To estimate repertoire size and how much clonotype sharing occurs between individuals, the study deeply sequenced the blood TCR repertoires of 5 or 6 healthy adults. Libraries were prepared and TCR repertoires were sequenced by different laboratories using diverse techniques, in order to increase sequencing depth and limit assay-specific biases.

Using the deep immunoSEQ assay, TCR CDR3 regions were amplified from genomic DNA by multiplex PCR. Extracted genomic DNA from each cell subset was spread evenly across all wells of several immunoSEQ 96-well plates, with each plate serving as a replicate. For sorted subsets, each replicate PCR was loaded with around 220 ng genomic DNA, equivalent to 30,000 or so T cell genomes. Purified libraries were measured with a Qubit 3.0 fluorometer, size-checked on a Bioanalyzer 2100, and measured again with the KAPA Library Quantification kit. Every immunoSEQ 96-well plate was sequenced on a separate single-read 150-cycle Illumina NextSeq 550 flow cell. Under the source paper's analysis protocol: Because the immunoSEQ output held only junctional sequences and lacked quality scores, the filtering could not match the filtering applied to full-length reads. To assign V/J genes and CDR3, sequences were annotated using PyIR, a Python wrapper for IgBLAST v1.9, with IMGT germline references. Reads were removed for weak V/J assignments (E-value above 1e-6), missing CDR3, stop codons, out-of-frame junctions, or ambiguous translated residues. V3J clonotypes were defined as sequences sharing the same inferred V gene, J gene, and CDR3 amino acid sequence. Percentage overlap between repertoires was calculated by dividing the number of shared unique clonotypes by the size of the smaller repertoire. RTK rarefaction, the Chao1 estimator, and Recon v2.1 estimates of unobserved clonotypes were used to assess repertoire richness. For all TCRbeta clonotypes obtained by the gDNA method from a few donors, generation probabilities were computed with OLGA. In TCRdb, the immuneACCESS table is reduced to in-frame sequences with V and J assigned. These tables do not hold every clone; where another copy was compared, an unresolved V gene accounts for under half, and the others remain unexplained. That table gives V, J and clone size, and the DNA gave D and trimming. Counted in this sample were about 1.1 million clones; about 72% of them appeared once. The top ten constitute 0.89% of the sample.

At the junction V is shortened by 4 bases and J by 4 bases; bases outside the gene matches: 7. The CDR3, from cysteine to phenylalanine, totals 14 residues. The DNA shown is the 42-base CDR3, in frame from base 1. Taken from the germline V gene, the CDR1 and CDR2 loops are SGHRS and YFSETQ. The donors were healthy, HIV-negative adults who had no recently reported acute infections or vaccinations. Only Caucasian adults living in Nashville, Tennessee, USA were represented among the donors. CD4+ T cells were enriched through magnetic negative selection, after which naive cells were positively selected on CD45RA and the remaining negative fraction served as the memory subset. After blood collection by leukapheresis, PBMCs were isolated using Ficoll-Histopaque density gradient centrifugation and then cryopreserved in the vapor phase of liquid nitrogen. Analytical flow cytometry was used to check the purity and quantity of every magnetically sorted T cell population. Genomic DNA was isolated from each sorted fraction and quantified by UV absorbance on a Nanodrop 2000c.

Beyond this particular receptor, the publication reports: Sampling was limited to blood, and TCR repertoires in tissue likely differ from TCR repertoires in blood. Clonotypes shared by all four sorted-subset donors showed higher generation probabilities than non-shared clonotypes. When four donors were compared, the shared fraction of clonotypes was about 5.4% for naive CD4, more than 3% for naive CD8, more than 2% for memory CD4, and roughly 0.43% for memory CD8. Because the study included a small number of donors, the genetic and exposure-history diversity represented was limited. Pairwise subsampling led to the expectation that sequencing depth would affect the degree of clonotype sharing among donors. Larger estimated clonotype richness was generally found for naive subsets than for memory subsets. Even with the large sequencing depth, rarefaction of the sorted-subset datasets indicated that sequencing was incomplete.

Points on this clone: No cognate antigen has been identified for it. Per-base quality was not reported, and no clone a single base away is much larger than it.

The origin of this receptor is a man aged 18 to 29 in good health. Some clones in this sample may be carry-over from other donors' samples. The V and J genes are TRBV5-1 and TRBJ1-2; 7 junctional bases match TRBD1. Sequencing was performed on memory CD4+ T cells from PBMCs. The label giving this sample's cell subset or site can be read as: CD45RA-negative fraction. This receptor carries the CDR3 CASSPGDRTYGYTF. The DNA sequence follows: TGCGCCAGCAGCCCGGGGGACAGAACCTATGGCTACACCTTC.